A selection of T cell receptor beta chains follows, all from one sample in a study of blood T cells in healthy people across ages. TCRdb ran MiXCR on the 5' RACE reads and lists one entry per CDR3 protein. Of about 800,000 distinct CDR3 sequences in the sample, 58% were seen once. The sequenced material came from blood. The receptor source for this set is a young man in good health. Each CDR3 is given with its conserved first and last residue. Each record gives: J gene, clone size, D gene, V gene, CDR3 protein, CDR3 DNA. The D gene is left open where the match is weak. Only some rows state a clone size, as once, few, many or a class for expanded clones.

J gene: TRBJ2-3; clone size: many; D gene: TRBD2; V gene: TRBV11-2; CDR3 protein: CASSLDGLAIDTQYF; CDR3 DNA: TGTGCCAGCAGCTTAGATGGACTAGCAATAGATACGCAGTATTTT
J gene: TRBJ2-7; clone size: -; D gene: -; V gene: TRBV2; CDR3 protein: CASPRGERTYEQYF; CDR3 DNA: TGTGCCAGCCCTAGGGGAGAGCGGACCTACGAGCAGTACTTC
J gene: TRBJ2-7; clone size: few; D gene: -; V gene: TRBV12-5; CDR3 protein: CASGFSHRDNRAYEQYF; CDR3 DNA: TGTGCTAGTGGTTTTAGTCACCGGGACAATCGAGCCTACGAGCAGTACTTC
J gene: TRBJ2-2; clone size: -; D gene: -; V gene: TRBV12-3/TRBV12-4; CDR3 protein: CASKQGPGELFF; CDR3 DNA: TGTGCCAGTAAACAGGGACCCGGGGAGCTGTTTTTT
J gene: TRBJ1-5; clone size: -; D gene: -; V gene: TRBV9; CDR3 protein: CASSPSVGNQPQHF; CDR3 DNA: TGTGCCAGCAGCCCTTCGGTAGGCAATCAGCCCCAGCATTTT
J gene: TRBJ2-5; clone size: few; D gene: -; V gene: TRBV25-1; CDR3 protein: CASSRRPQYF; CDR3 DNA: TGTGCCAGCAGTAGGCGTCCCCAGTACTTC
J gene: TRBJ2-7; clone size: many; D gene: -; V gene: TRBV27; CDR3 protein: CASSLSRDVYEQYF; CDR3 DNA: TGTGCCAGCAGTTTATCCAGGGATGTCTACGAGCAGTACTTC
J gene: TRBJ2-1; clone size: -; D gene: -; V gene: TRBV20-1; CDR3 protein: CSAREERSSYNEQFF; CDR3 DNA: TGCAGTGCTCGAGAGGAGCGGAGCTCCTACAATGAGCAGTTCTTC
J gene: TRBJ2-5; clone size: -; D gene: -; V gene: TRBV20-1; CDR3 protein: CSARPQTRRGPETQYF; CDR3 DNA: TGCAGTGCTAGGCCTCAAACAAGGCGTGGTCCGGAGACCCAGTACTTC
J gene: TRBJ2-7; clone size: -; D gene: -; V gene: TRBV10-3; CDR3 protein: CAISETGLGGSYEQYF; CDR3 DNA: TGTGCCATCAGTGAGACGGGCCTAGGAGGGTCCTACGAGCAGTACTTC
J gene: TRBJ1-2; clone size: few; D gene: -; V gene: TRBV27; CDR3 protein: CASSPTRLNYGYTF; CDR3 DNA: TGTGCCAGCAGTCCGACCAGACTGAACTATGGCTACACCTTC
J gene: TRBJ2-3; clone size: -; D gene: -; V gene: TRBV20-1; CDR3 protein: CGARVTGGWADTQYF; CDR3 DNA: TGCGGTGCTAGAGTGACAGGCGGATGGGCAGATACGCAGTATTTT
J gene: TRBJ2-3; clone size: -; D gene: -; V gene: TRBV25-1; CDR3 protein: CASSESYTDTQYF; CDR3 DNA: TGTGCCAGCAGTGAGAGCTACACAGATACGCAGTATTTT
J gene: TRBJ2-4; clone size: -; D gene: TRBD1; V gene: TRBV27; CDR3 protein: CASSTGTGGRNIQYF; CDR3 DNA: TGTGCCAGCAGTACCGGGACAGGGGGTAGAAACATTCAGTACTTC
J gene: TRBJ1-1; clone size: -; D gene: -; V gene: TRBV5-6; CDR3 protein: CASSWSTTEAFF; CDR3 DNA: TGTGCCAGCAGCTGGTCGACCACTGAAGCTTTCTTT
J gene: TRBJ2-1; clone size: few; D gene: -; V gene: TRBV20-1; CDR3 protein: CSAQENSGMYNEQFF; CDR3 DNA: TGCAGTGCCCAAGAAAACAGTGGTATGTACAATGAGCAGTTCTTC
J gene: TRBJ1-1; clone size: -; D gene: -; V gene: TRBV20-1; CDR3 protein: CSAGYREPTEAFF; CDR3 DNA: TGCAGTGCTGGGTACAGGGAACCCACTGAAGCTTTCTTT
J gene: TRBJ2-7; clone size: -; D gene: -; V gene: TRBV12-3/TRBV12-4; CDR3 protein: CASSWEGYNEQYF; CDR3 DNA: TGTGCCAGCAGCTGGGAAGGGTACAACGAGCAGTACTTC
J gene: TRBJ1-1; clone size: few; D gene: -; V gene: TRBV12-3/TRBV12-4; CDR3 protein: CASSLGPSNTEAFF; CDR3 DNA: TGTGCCAGCAGTTTGGGTCCGTCGAACACTGAAGCTTTCTTT
J gene: TRBJ2-5; clone size: -; D gene: -; V gene: TRBV20-1; CDR3 protein: CSATLGGETQYF; CDR3 DNA: TGCAGTGCTACCTTAGGAGGCGAGACCCAGTACTTC
J gene: TRBJ2-5; clone size: few; D gene: -; V gene: TRBV20-1; CDR3 protein: CSANPTESTRQETQYF; CDR3 DNA: TGCAGTGCTAACCCGACAGAGAGTACCCGCCAAGAGACCCAGTACTTC
J gene: TRBJ2-1; clone size: -; D gene: -; V gene: TRBV27; CDR3 protein: CARHLSTGPGDSYNEQFF; CDR3 DNA: TGTGCCAGACATCTTTCGACAGGGCCGGGGGACTCCTACAATGAGCAGTTCTTC
J gene: TRBJ1-5; clone size: -; D gene: TRBD1; V gene: TRBV6-6; CDR3 protein: CASSSPTGMKQPQHF; CDR3 DNA: TGTGCCAGCAGTAGCCCGACAGGGATGAAGCAGCCCCAGCATTTT